This T cell receptor beta chain came from a study of cytomegalovirus exposure and HLA in healthy donors (dated by TCRdb to 2016 to 2017). Study-wide context: An earlier analysis of around 600 of the donors reported roughly 270 Gb of sequence data and some 100 million unique TCR beta sequences from some 180 million T cells. A later genetic analysis used genome-wide SNP genotypes for about three fifths of the 666 donors, treating that subset as a discovery cohort. Across around 400 genotyped donors of the cohort, an average of about 220,000 unique TCR beta nucleotide sequences per donor were sequenced, and 15% to 20% of those sequences were non-productive. All discovery cohort repertoires had been generated on a single sequencing platform. Donor age, sex, ethnicity and CMV serostatus were compiled together with the repertoire data. An early release that covered roughly 600 HLA-typed donors contained approximately 290 gigabases of sequencing data and 80 million or so unique TCR sequences. The study aimed to test whether cataloging public T cell receptors could reveal signatures of past pathogen exposure. To predict cytomegalovirus infection status, the study brought together high-throughput TCR immunosequencing, statistical association of individual TCRs with disease status, and machine learning. The number of donors typed differed by locus, with about 629-630 for A, B, C, DRB1 and DQB1, around 520 for DQA1, 600 to 610 for DPA1, and roughly 450 for DPB1. In addition to the first cohort of 666 subjects, a separate validation cohort of under 150 different subjects was used. In the later analysis, no new phenotypic data were used to find candidate immune exposures; instead, reliance was placed on TCR beta sequences and their occurrence across donors. The study profiled the T cell repertoires of 500 to 800 subjects by immunosequencing and related them to cytomegalovirus serostatus. Because of strong linkage in the cohort, a handful of DR-DQ haplotypes were treated as single units for association and clustering. An earlier analysis of around 580 of the donors used high-throughput TCR beta sequencing to judge whether each TCR beta V gene segment behaved as functional or pseudogenic. Class I and class II HLA loci were covered by the typing at four-digit resolution. To study patterns of TCR occurrence, a later analysis re-analyzed previously published TCR beta repertoires from around 660 donors and added high-resolution HLA genotyping. Among the approximately 420 genotyped donors, approximately 82% belonged to the genetic ancestry cluster associated with self-reported Caucasian donors. The paper's findings and limits, for the study overall: A group of highly shared sequence variants was considered likely to be a technical artifact of the sequencing pipeline. A later analysis associated about 17,000 TCR beta sequences with specific HLA alleles at a false discovery rate of 0.05. In a later genetic analysis, fewer N-insertions in productive TCRs were reported among donors in an Asian-associated ancestry cluster than the roughly 700-donor mean. The study listed 170 or so TCR beta chains as associated with cytomegalovirus. The 87-base-pair reads could not distinguish some IMGT-functional V segments, including TRBV6-2 and TRBV6-3, so those segments were excluded. The presence/absence analyses assumed that sequencing depth was roughly uniform across donors, and that assumption may not be true. In a later analysis, most CMV-associated TCR beta chains were found to appear HLA-restricted, with HLA associations seemingly driven largely by CMV exposure. In vitro tests confirmed that three of the cytomegalovirus-associated TCR beta chains recognize cytomegalovirus antigens. Several of the top co-occurrence clusters appeared to be linked to parvovirus B19, influenza, CMV and Epstein-Barr virus, according to a later analysis. Because HLA typing was unavailable for some donors at each locus, only the typed subset was used in association tests. The classifier was reported to diagnose cytomegalovirus status with high specificity and sensitivity in both the original and validation cohorts. Immune exposure information for the cohort was limited to CMV serostatus. A later analysis found that HLA-associated TCR beta chains were more clonally expanded and had lower generation probabilities than equally common non-associated chains. When HLA alleles, especially DR and DQ, strongly co-occurred, TCR associations were difficult to assign to individual alleles. Because counts were too low, more than 15 rarely observed V segments, including chromosome 9 orphons, were excluded from the earlier analysis of roughly 580 of the donors. Most TCR sequences were observed very rarely across donors, whereas some public TCRs were present in many individuals. Linkage disequilibrium might explain the correlated functional status among segregating V segments, but an unknown experimental factor could not be excluded. Only TCR beta chains were sequenced in this cohort, and the absence of alpha or paired-chain data limited detectable features. In an earlier analysis of approximately 590 of the donors, most TCR beta V segments were observed in productive rearrangements about 87% or about 30% of the time, broadly matching IMGT annotations. An association between a missense DCLRE1C variant and V-gene and J-gene trimming of TCR beta chains was found in a later genetic analysis and replicated in an independent cohort. A further reported finding was that TCR beta sequences accurately predicted the HLA-A and HLA-B alleles for most subjects in the first cohort. The authors suggested that the approach could potentially be extended to other disease states and immunological phenotypes. A later analysis found that TCR association rates varied across HLA loci, with DRB1 alleles showing the most associated TCRs and HLA-C alleles the fewest.

Library creation used the immunoSEQ multiplex PCR assay. The multiplex PCR relied on a mix of 60 forward primers for TCR Vbeta segments and 13 reverse primers for TCR Jbeta segments. A multiplex PCR assay on genomic DNA amplified the CDR3 region of rearranged TCR beta genes. The amplified TCR beta libraries were sequenced on the Illumina HiSeq System as 87-base-pair reads. As for the authors' bioinformatics: A later analysis tallied about 77 million unique TCR beta chains across the 666 repertoires, and about 12 million of those chains were shared by two or more donors. A nearest-neighbor algorithm error-corrected the raw reads and collapsed the reads into unique sequences, merging closely related sequences to remove PCR and sequencing errors. V, D and J gene segments were assigned by aligning CDR3 sequences to IMGT reference sequences. Each retained sequence needed at least a six-nucleotide match to both a V gene segment and a J gene segment. Rearrangements were classified as productive when the CDR3 lacked stop codons and remained in frame with V and J, and all other rearrangements were classified as non-productive. CDR3 was defined according to IMGT convention as the region running from the second conserved V-encoded cysteine to the conserved J-encoded phenylalanine. Sequences without an unambiguous match to a single V gene segment were excluded from the earlier analysis of a few hundred of the donors. An earlier analysis of around 600 of the donors classified V segments as functional when productive rearrangements were above 56.7% and as segregating when the standard deviation between donors was above 5%. A statistical classification framework was built for diagnosing cytomegalovirus status from the catalog of TCR beta chain sequences. V and J gene assignment, in a later analysis, came from comparing TCR nucleotide sequences with IMGT/GENE-DB human TR gene sequences. Using the TCRdist pipeline, a later analysis assigned CDR3 sequences along with most-parsimonious VDJ recombination scenarios. In a later analysis, every TCR beta chain was defined by the combination of its CDR3 amino acid sequence and its V-gene family, and reads without a unique V-gene family were dropped. As a way to deal with suspected cross-contamination and a sequencing artifact, a later analysis dropped approximately 590 nucleotide sequences that were highly shared and had low generation probability. In a later analysis, a clonal expansion index for each public chain was calculated from normalized within-repertoire ranks of inferred template counts. A later analysis computed generation probabilities with a VDJ recombination model fitted to out-of-frame rearrangements, and checked the results against IGoR. In a later analysis, TCR-TCR, TCR-HLA and TCR-CMV co-occurrence was scored with hypergeometric tests, and a repertoire-size bias correction was applied to TCR pairs. A later analysis estimated false discovery rates by permuting HLA or CMV assignments 20 times. A later analysis grouped co-occurring TCRs with DBSCAN, adding TCRdist sequence similarity when clustering within HLA-allele-positive subsets. Repertoires with fewer than 30,000 or more than 120,000 public chains, plus five repertoires with anomalous nucleotide sharing, were excluded from co-occurrence clustering. Here the immuneACCESS table is served through TCRdb, limited to in-frame sequences with V and J called. Missing clones are a known gap in these copies; in checked studies unresolved V genes cover under half, and the rest lacks a known reason. For V, J and clone size, that table is used; D and trimming come from the DNA. This sample holds about 150,000 clones; roughly four fifths were observed only once. Approximately 3.1% of the sample comes from the top ten.

About this clone itself: The antigen it recognizes is unknown. One base away there is no much larger clone; base qualities are not given.

V has 9 bases trimmed and J has 10 bases trimmed; junction bases matching no gene number 10. CDR1 and CDR2 (LNHDA, SQIVND) derive from the germline V gene (reference sequence). The CDR3 runs 14 amino acids, cysteine and phenylalanine included. Only CDR3 DNA is held: 42 bases, read in frame from base 1. The cohort was made up of about 610 healthy bone marrow donors. At the time of sampling, all cohort members were nominally healthy, though unrecorded immune exposures were likely present. The donor was CMV seronegative and was included in the group of about 400 seronegative cohort members. Every donor gave a peripheral blood sample, and the peripheral blood mononuclear cells from that sample were used for TCR beta sequencing. The Qiagen DNeasy Blood Extraction Kit was used to extract genomic DNA from the blood cell samples.

The rearranged chain carries TRBV19 and TRBJ1-6, and 9 junction bases match TRBD1. This TCR came from a woman between 40 and 50 years old in good health and CMV-seronegative. Specimen: PBMCs. DNA sequence: TGTGCCAGCTCCCCGGGACAGGGAAACTCACCCCTCCACTTT. This encodes CASSPGQGNSPLHF. Reference TRBV19 and TRBJ1-6 proteins supply the regions before and after the CDR3; the full variable domain is: DGGITQSPKYLFRKEGQNVTLSCEQNLNHDAMYWYRQDPGQGLRLIYYSQIVNDFQKGDIAEGYSVSREKKESFPLTVTSAQKNPTAFYLCASSPGQGNSPLHFGNGTRLTVT.